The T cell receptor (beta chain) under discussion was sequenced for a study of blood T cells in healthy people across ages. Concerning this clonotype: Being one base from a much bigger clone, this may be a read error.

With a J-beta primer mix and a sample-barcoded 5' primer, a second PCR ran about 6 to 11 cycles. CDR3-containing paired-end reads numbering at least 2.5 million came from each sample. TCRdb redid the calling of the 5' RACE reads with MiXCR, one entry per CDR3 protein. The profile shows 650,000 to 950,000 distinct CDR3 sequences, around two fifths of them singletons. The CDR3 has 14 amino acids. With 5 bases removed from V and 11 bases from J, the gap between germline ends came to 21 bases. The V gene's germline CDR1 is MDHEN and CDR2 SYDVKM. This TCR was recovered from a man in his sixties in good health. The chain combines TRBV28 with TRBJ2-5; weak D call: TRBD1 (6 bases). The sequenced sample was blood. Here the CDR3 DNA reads TGTGCCAGCAGTGTAAGGTGGGGGCTGGGGGAGCAGTACTTC. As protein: CASSVRWGLGEQYF.